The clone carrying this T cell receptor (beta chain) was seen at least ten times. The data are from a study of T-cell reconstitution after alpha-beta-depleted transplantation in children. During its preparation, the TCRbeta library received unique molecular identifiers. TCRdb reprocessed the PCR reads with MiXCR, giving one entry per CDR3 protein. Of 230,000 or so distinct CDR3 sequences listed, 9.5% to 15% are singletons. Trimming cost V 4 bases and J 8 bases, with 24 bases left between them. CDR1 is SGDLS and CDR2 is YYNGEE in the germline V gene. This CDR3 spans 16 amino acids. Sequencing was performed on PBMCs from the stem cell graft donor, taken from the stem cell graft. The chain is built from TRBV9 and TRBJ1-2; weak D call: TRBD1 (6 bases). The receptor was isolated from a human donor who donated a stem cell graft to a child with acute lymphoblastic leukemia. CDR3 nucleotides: TGTGCCAGCAGCCTATTCGTGGAGGACAGAGAAATGGGCTACACCTTC. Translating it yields CASSLFVEDREMGYTF.